The 31 T cell receptor beta chains in this list originate from one sample, sequenced in a study of T cell responses to AZD1222 COVID-19 vaccine. Produced via immunoSEQ multiplex PCR; TCRdb's table is partial and in-frame only. The repertoire includes 160,000 or so clones, about 90% of them detected once, and about 1.9% sits in the top ten. Sequences were derived from peripheral blood, sampled on day 0 of AZD1222 vaccination. Source of these receptors: an adult in good health.

The rearrangement joins TRBV4-1 to TRBJ1-2; D is ambiguous. The CDR3 runs 12 residues. The V gene lost 1 base and the J gene lost 4 bases, with 4 bases spanning the gap. Germline loops: CDR1 MGHRA, CDR2 YSYEKL. CDR3 nucleotide sequence: TGCGCCAGCAGCCAAGCTACCTATGGCTACACCTTC. Its translation: CASSQATYGYTF.

The chain combines TRBV27 with TRBJ1-2; D gene unclear. The ends were cut back, 6 bases at V and 3 bases at J, with 8 bases in the middle. Germline V gene data show CDR1 as MNHEY and CDR2 as SMNVEV (reference sequence). The CDR3 length is 12 residues. The CDR3 protein is CASRREDYGYTF. Written as DNA, the CDR3 is TGTGCCAGCAGGAGGGAGGACTATGGCTACACCTTC.

As for this clone: Distinct nucleotide sequences in the sample also encode this CDR3. This chain uses TRBV11-1 with TRBJ2-1; 7 nucleotides line up with TRBD2. The CDR3 is made up of 15 amino acids. The germline V gene has CDR1 SGHAT and CDR2 FQDESV (reference sequence). Trimming took 3 bases from V and 4 from J; bases not matched to a gene: 6. The CDR3 loop is CASSLGLADYNEQFF. CDR3 DNA sequence: TGTGCCAGCAGCTTGGGTCTAGCGGATTACAATGAGCAGTTCTTC.

The chain couples TRBV28 to TRBJ2-2; 11 positions match TRBD1. V lost 2 bases, J lost 5 bases, and 7 bases stayed unmatched. The V gene's germline CDR1 is MDHEN and CDR2 SYDVKM. The CDR3 runs to 17 residues. The CDR3 region has the DNA TGTGCCAGCAGTTTACTAGGACAGGGGGCGAGGACCGGGGAGCTGTTTTTT. Encoded protein: CASSLLGQGARTGELFF.

The J gene is TRBJ2-2, the V gene TRBV28, with a weak D call TRBD1 (6 bases). This CDR3 region has 15 residues. V was trimmed by 5 bases and J by 6 bases, leaving 16 bases between them. Germline V gene data show CDR1 as MDHEN and CDR2 as SYDVKM. The CDR3 DNA reads as TGTGCCAGCAGTCAATACAGGGCTGGATCCGGGGAGCTGTTTTTT. Amino acids: CASSQYRAGSGELFF.

V usage is TRBV5-8 and J usage is TRBJ1-4, with a tentative D call TRBD1 (6 bases). V was cut by 5 bases and J by 3 bases, with 11 bases left in between. Germline assignment: CDR1 SGHTS and CDR2 YDEGEE. The CDR3 extends over 14 amino acids. The CDR3 here is CASSPQGPNEKLFF. CDR3 in DNA: TGTGCCAGCAGTCCACAGGGACCTAATGAAAAACTGTTTTTT.

This clone is classed as medium-sized. This chain joins TRBV6-2 or TRBV6-3 and TRBJ2-1, with a weak D call TRBD1 (5 bases). V lost 2 bases, J lost 0 bases, and 5 bases lay in between. Germline lookup yields CDR1 MNHEY and CDR2 SVGEGT. This CDR3 is 14 amino acids long. This CDR3 reads CASSYDSSYNEQFF. CDR3 DNA: TGTGCCAGCAGTTACGACAGCTCCTACAATGAGCAGTTCTTC.

The CDR3 nucleotides read TGTGCCAGCAGCCAAAGCGTGGACACTGAAGCTTTCTTT. Translating it yields CASSQSVDTEAFF. The genes are TRBV3-1 (or the pseudogene TRBV3-2) and TRBJ1-1; D is ambiguous. This CDR3 region has 13 residues. Trimming took 2 bases from V and 3 from J, leaving 7 bases between them. The germline V gene encodes CDR1 LGHDT and CDR2 YNNKEL (reference sequence).

The V gene is TRBV19, the J gene TRBJ1-3; TRBD1 is a possible D gene (5 bases). V dropped 6 bases and J dropped 4 bases, with 19 bases sitting between them. This CDR3 contains 16 residues. Germline lookup yields CDR1 LNHDA and CDR2 SQIVND (reference sequence). CDR3 residues: CASSYLRGSKGNTIYF. The CDR3 DNA sequence: TGTGCCAGTAGCTACCTCCGGGGGTCGAAGGGAAACACCATATATTTT.

The rearrangement joins TRBV29-1 to TRBJ1-3, with 8 bases that match TRBD1. The germline V gene has CDR1 SQVTM and CDR2 ANQGSEA. This CDR3 comprises 15 residues. The V and J ends lost 7 bases and 0 bases, in that order; junction bases with no gene match: 8. CDR3 region: CSAGQGPGSGNTIYF. The CDR3, as DNA: TGCAGCGCCGGACAGGGCCCGGGCTCTGGAAACACCATATATTTT. The variable domain in full, with the rest retrieved from reference TRBV29-1 and TRBJ1-3, is SAVISQKPSRDICQRGTSLTIQCQVDSQVTMMFWYRQQPGQSLTLIATANQGSEATYESGFVIDKFPISRPNLTFSTLTVSNMSPEDSSIYLCSAGQGPGSGNTIYFGEGSWLTVV.

The chain joins TRBV6-5 to TRBJ2-2; D is unresolved. V was clipped by 7 bases and J by 5 bases, with 8 bases between them. Germline V gene data show CDR1 as MNHEY and CDR2 as SVGAGI. This CDR3 is built from 12 residues. CDR3 residues: CASTGLTGELFF. The CDR3, as DNA: TGTGCCAGCACCGGCCTTACCGGGGAGCTGTTTTTT.

The chain couples TRBV6-1 to TRBJ1-2; D is perhaps TRBD1 (6 bases). CDR3 size: 16 residues. V was pared by 3 bases and J by 6 bases, with 20 bases between. Germline CDR1 MNHNS, CDR2 SASEGT. The CDR3 DNA reads TGTGCCAGCAGTGACCCCCGACAGGATACGGGTCATGGCTACACCTTC. Residues: CASSDPRQDTGHGYTF.

This sequence joins TRBV5-4 and TRBJ1-1; TRBD1 is a possible D gene (5 bases). V lost 3 bases, J lost 1 base, and 16 bases lay in between. The germline gives CDR1 SGHNT, CDR2 YYREEE (reference sequence). There are 16 residues in the CDR3. CDR3 sequence reads: CASSSGTAEGNTEAFF. The CDR3 region has the DNA TGTGCCAGCAGCTCCGGGACCGCCGAGGGGAACACTGAAGCTTTCTTT.

This chain joins TRBV10-3 and TRBJ1-6; TRBD1 matches at 9 bases. Germline CDR1 is ENHRY and CDR2 is SYGVKD. Losses at the gene ends were 6 bases for V and 10 bases for J; bases not matched to a gene: 7. The length of the CDR3 is 14 residues. For the CDR3, the DNA is TGTGCCATCAGGAGGACAGGGGTGGAATCACCCCTCCACTTT. Protein sequence: CAIRRTGVESPLHF.

The sample holds one count of this clone. V and J are TRBV6-2 or TRBV6-3 and TRBJ1-5, with D uncertain. Germline V gene sequence: CDR1 MNHEY, CDR2 SVGEGT. This CDR3 region has 12 residues. The V and J ends lost 5 bases and 7 bases respectively, with 9 bases between them. DNA for the CDR3: TGTGCCAGCAGTCCCCGGGAACAGCCCCAGCATTTT. Translated: CASSPREQPQHF.

The rearrangement links TRBV7-2 to TRBJ1-5; D might be TRBD1 (6 bases). Germline V gives CDR1 SGHTA, CDR2 FQGNSA. Trimming took off 3 bases at V and 7 bases at J, with 10 bases between the two ends. CDR3 size: 13 residues. CDR3: CASSLTRGQPQHF. The CDR3 nucleotides read TGTGCCAGCAGCTTGACCAGGGGCCAGCCCCAGCATTTT.

This chain uses TRBV14 with TRBJ2-3; the D call may be TRBD1 or TRBD2 (6 bases each). This CDR3 contains 13 residues. Looked up from germline, CDR1 is SGHDN and CDR2 is FVKESK. Trimming stripped 4 bases from V and 6 bases from J, with 11 bases between. The CDR3 reads CASSRGARDTQYF. CDR3 in DNA: TGTGCCAGCAGCCGGGGGGCGCGGGATACGCAGTATTTT.

The chain is built from TRBV7-2 and TRBJ2-5, with 7 bases that match TRBD1. The trim removed 1 base at V and 4 bases at J, leaving 6 bases unmatched. Germline V gene data show CDR1 as SGHTA and CDR2 as FQGNSA. The CDR3 contains 15 residues. This chain's CDR3 is CASSLDKYRGETQYF. As DNA, the CDR3 is TGTGCCAGCAGCTTAGATAAATACAGGGGAGAGACCCAGTACTTC.

The chain is built from TRBV15 and TRBJ1-2; 7 positions match TRBD1. The trim removed 5 bases at V and 4 bases at J, leaving 16 bases unmatched. Germline CDR1 LNHNV, CDR2 YYDKDF (reference sequence). There are 17 residues in the CDR3. In nucleotides, the CDR3 is TGTGCCACCAGCCCCCATGCGGACAGGTCGCGGGGCTATGGCTACACCTTC. Protein: CATSPHADRSRGYGYTF.

Points on this clone: The same CDR3 also results from other DNA sequences found in this sample. The V call is TRBV9, the J call TRBJ1-6, with unresolved D. Germline-derived CDR1 and CDR2 are SGDLS and YYNGEE. The length of the CDR3 is 15 residues. Deletions cut 0 bases from V and 0 bases from J, with 4 bases between. In DNA, the CDR3 is TGTGCCAGCAGCGTAGGGAGCTCCTATAATTCACCCCTCCACTTT. It specifies CASSVGSSYNSPLHF.

The chain carries TRBV7-9 and TRBJ2-2; D unresolved. The CDR3 spans 16 residues. Germline V gene data show CDR1 as SEHNR and CDR2 as FQNEAQ (reference sequence). V gave up 10 bases and J gave up 0 bases, with 18 bases separating them. The CDR3 spells CATLSQPIANTGELFF. CDR3 bases: TGTGCCACCCTCAGCCAACCGATCGCGAACACCGGGGAGCTGTTTTTT.

This chain uses TRBV5-4 with TRBJ1-1, with D hard to call. Per the germline V gene, CDR1 is SGHNT and CDR2 is YYREEE (reference sequence). The CDR3 consists of 12 residues. The V and J ends lost 4 bases and 7 bases respectively, with 11 bases between them. The CDR3 DNA sequence: TGTGCCAGCAGCAGCGCGCGGGGTGAAGCTTTCTTT. Translation: CASSSARGEAFF.

The genes are TRBV10-3 and TRBJ2-1, with D possibly matching TRBD2 (7 bases). The V end lost 11 bases, the J end lost 8 bases, and 22 bases lay between the germline ends. The germline V gene has CDR1 ENHRY and CDR2 SYGVKD. This CDR3 is 14 amino acids long. The CDR3 nucleotides read TGTGCCTCGAACGTGGGGGGGGGCCCCTATGAGCAGTTCTTC. Protein sequence: CASNVGGGPYEQFF.

The count of this clone is one. V is TRBV11-2 and J is TRBJ2-7, with D tentatively TRBD1 or TRBD2 (5 bases each). CDR3 length: 14 amino acids. Germline V lookup: CDR1 SGHAT, CDR2 FQNNGV. Trimming shortened V by 1 base and J by 5 bases, and 12 bases separated the two germline ends. CDR3 amino acids: CASSLVGELNEQYF. The CDR3 region has the DNA TGTGCCAGCAGCTTAGTAGGGGAGCTGAACGAGCAGTACTTC.

The chain couples TRBV5-1 to TRBJ2-3; D may be TRBD2 (6 bases). Trimming removed 4 bases at V and 1 base at J, with 16 bases between. The germline V gene has CDR1 SGHRS and CDR2 YFSETQ. The CDR3 is 16 amino acids. The CDR3 coding sequence is TGCGCCAGCAGCCCGGGACCGGGACTCGGCACAGATACGCAGTATTTT. This translates into CASSPGPGLGTDTQYF.

CDR3 nucleotide sequence: TGCGCCAGCAGCCAAGAGGGGGCGTTGGAGACCCAGTACTTC. The encoded protein is CASSQEGALETQYF. J is TRBJ2-5 and V is TRBV4-1; D is perhaps TRBD1 (6 bases). Germline-derived CDR1 and CDR2 are MGHRA and YSYEKL. The CDR3 spans 14 residues. V lost 0 bases, J lost 5 bases, and 10 bases lay in between.

The chain is built from TRBV27 and TRBJ1-1, with TRBD1 as a possible D gene (5 bases). Trimming took off 4 bases at V and 5 bases at J, with 11 bases between the two ends. Germline V CDR1 and CDR2: MNHEY, SMNVEV (reference sequence). The CDR3 length is 13 residues. The CDR3 coding sequence is TGTGCCAGCAGTTCATTCAGGGATACTGAAGCTTTCTTT. Translating it yields CASSSFRDTEAFF.

This clone has just one count. This chain links TRBV27 with TRBJ2-3; 7 bases line up with TRBD2. J lost 2 bases, V lost 5 bases, and 7 bases had no gene match. The CDR3 totals 15 residues. In germline, CDR1 is MNHEY, CDR2 SMNVEV (reference sequence). CDR3 loop: CASSPSRDYTDTQYF. The DNA of the CDR3 is TGTGCCAGCAGTCCGTCCCGGGACTACACAGATACGCAGTATTTT.

This clone was seen only a few times. V is TRBV28 and J is TRBJ1-3; D is ambiguous. CDR1 MDHEN and CDR2 SYDVKM come from the germline V gene. Deletions cut 5 bases from V and 0 bases from J, with 11 bases between. The CDR3 is 15 amino acids. CDR3 sequence reads: CASSETPSSGNTIYF. CDR3 bases: TGTGCCAGCAGTGAAACCCCGAGCTCTGGAAACACCATATATTTT.

V usage is TRBV12-3 or TRBV12-4 and J usage is TRBJ1-5; D is unresolved. The CDR3 contains 13 residues. V gave up 2 bases and J gave up 3 bases, with 5 bases separating them. CDR3: CASSLIDNQPQHF. DNA for the CDR3: TGTGCCAGCAGTTTAATTGACAATCAGCCCCAGCATTTT.

The CDR3 bases are TGTGCCTGCGTAAGAAACACCATATATTTT. This translates into CACVRNTIYF. The chain uses TRBV30 and TRBJ1-3, with D hard to call. Trimming stripped 6 bases from V and 5 bases from J, with 5 bases between. Germline V gives CDR1 GTSNPN, CDR2 SVGIG (reference sequence). CDR3 length: 10 amino acids.